This is a list of T cell receptor beta chains from one sample in a study of identical twins. Via MiXCR, TCRdb re-called the 5' RACE reads, giving one row per CDR3 protein. Among nearly 900,000 distinct CDR3 sequences listed, roughly 12% were seen once. Another study also made use of these data, one on yellow fever vaccine responses in identical twins.

The specimen sequenced was PBMCs. The receptors derive from a woman between 18 and 29 years old in good health. The CDR3 runs from the conserved cysteine through the conserved F or W.

v_call	j_call	cdr3_aa
TRBV2	TRBJ1-1	CASSGGALNTEAFF
TRBV29-1	TRBJ1-5	CSVAAGTGNQPQHF
TRBV10-3	TRBJ1-1	CAISESYFDTEAFF
TRBV14	TRBJ2-1	CASSQLSGTTNNEQFF
TRBV5-1	TRBJ2-3	CASSPLLADTQYF
TRBV9	TRBJ2-3	CASSVWVAGVGDTQYF
TRBV5-1	TRBJ2-1	CASNPILGDEQFF
TRBV5-1	TRBJ2-7	CASSRDRGTYEQYF
TRBV27	TRBJ2-7	CASSTIQGSDEQYF
TRBV7-8	TRBJ1-6	CASSLWDRANSPLHF
TRBV27	TRBJ2-1	CASSLQPRNNEQFF
TRBV6-1	TRBJ1-4	CASSGQGAVEKLFF
TRBV9	TRBJ2-5	CASSLQGGTTETQYF
TRBV28	TRBJ1-6	CASSQPAPLHF
TRBV7-2	TRBJ1-2	CASSLDSINTHYGYTF
TRBV4-1	TRBJ2-3	CASSHQFDTQYF
TRBV11-3	TRBJ2-1	CASSWTGTSLFNEQFF
TRBV4-1	TRBJ1-4	CASSQALTGGGEKLFF
TRBV20-1	TRBJ2-6	CSALAGGSGANVLTF
TRBV25-1	TRBJ2-5	CASSTPGPGETQYF
TRBV18	TRBJ2-5	CASSMGQQETQYF
TRBV13	TRBJ1-1	CASRRRQGTTPRWTEAFF
TRBV9	TRBJ1-2	CASSGQVGYGYTF
TRBV7-6	TRBJ2-5	CASRQGQPWGTQYF
TRBV19	TRBJ2-3	CASSTLAGVGDTQYF
TRBV12-3/TRBV12-4	TRBJ1-2	CASRRDRGPVRYGYTF
TRBV19	TRBJ2-3	CASSQNRESTDTQYF
TRBV5-1	TRBJ1-1	CASSGSQAFF
TRBV6-1	TRBJ1-4	CASSEGPTGRGEKLFF
TRBV15	TRBJ2-5	CATSRDVGPEGTQYF
TRBV4-1	TRBJ2-1	CASSQALGRASYNEQFF
TRBV11-1	TRBJ2-2	CASSTEPTWEGNTGELFF
TRBV6-5	TRBJ2-1	CASSYSQSSYNEQFF
TRBV10-3	TRBJ2-4	CAISESVAQKNIQYF
TRBV20-1	TRBJ1-5	CSAPGVGNQPQHF
TRBV20-1	TRBJ2-3	CSAREEHGIDTQYF
TRBV11-2	TRBJ2-2	CASSLRVRTGAGTGELFF
TRBV12-3/TRBV12-4	TRBJ1-6	CASTGQYNSPLHF
TRBV5-1	TRBJ1-1	CASSPPERNTEAFF
TRBV20-1	TRBJ2-1	CSAMGALAGGYNEQFF
TRBV20-1	TRBJ2-3	CSAPLVGLSTDTQYF
TRBV7-8	TRBJ2-7	CASSLELNYEQYF
TRBV29-1	TRBJ2-5	CSVEVERVTQYF
TRBV7-8	TRBJ2-5	CASSLQRSGETQYF
TRBV28	TRBJ2-7	CASSLKREWYEQYF
TRBV11-2	TRBJ2-1	CASSSYRDRPLF
TRBV4-2	TRBJ1-5	CASSQLQEGSQPQHF
TRBV5-1	TRBJ2-6	CASSFPTSSGANVLTF
TRBV4-1	TRBJ2-2	CASSQGDRANTGELFF
TRBV6-1	TRBJ2-3	CASSPGRPIFTDTQYF
TRBV5-1	TRBJ2-7	CASSGGQGFYEQYF
TRBV20-1	TRBJ2-1	CSARRTSGDNEQFF
TRBV7-2	TRBJ2-1	CASSLGLGFYNEQFF
TRBV6-2/TRBV6-3	TRBJ2-1	CASRPGSGGYNEQFF
TRBV5-1	TRBJ2-1	CASSPDGGLQFF